This T cell receptor (beta chain) originates from a study of CD8 T cells in ankylosing spondylitis. Study-wide results and limits: Disease-linked clones bore a CD8+ phenotype and were relatively rare in peripheral blood. Blood of patients with ankylosing spondylitis appeared to be characterized by a TCR beta motif of eight or nine highly homologous variants. A number of the motif variants had already been described in reactive arthritis synovial fluid and blood.

This clonotype appeared a single time. As yet, its antigen is unknown. Germline loops: CDR1 SQVTM, CDR2 ANQGSEA. The CDR3 runs to 15 residues. Quantitative 5'-RACE was performed with molecular barcodes, and it yielded the TCR beta libraries. Each CDR3 protein is one row after TCRdb ran MiXCR on the 5' RACE reads. The table includes roughly 260,000 distinct CDR3 sequences, around 18% detected once. Sequenced material: blood, either unsorted or a sorted T cell fraction (not recorded which). This clonotype was sampled from a male donor with ankylosing spondylitis or in good health (not recorded which). The chain combines TRBV29-1 with TRBJ2-3; no firm D call. The J call may be faulty, since TRBJ1-5 better matches the DNA end. The CDR3 DNA follows: TGCAGCGTTGAAGATCGGCGGGAGAGCACAGATACGCAGCATTTT. Translation: CSVEDRRESTDTQHF.